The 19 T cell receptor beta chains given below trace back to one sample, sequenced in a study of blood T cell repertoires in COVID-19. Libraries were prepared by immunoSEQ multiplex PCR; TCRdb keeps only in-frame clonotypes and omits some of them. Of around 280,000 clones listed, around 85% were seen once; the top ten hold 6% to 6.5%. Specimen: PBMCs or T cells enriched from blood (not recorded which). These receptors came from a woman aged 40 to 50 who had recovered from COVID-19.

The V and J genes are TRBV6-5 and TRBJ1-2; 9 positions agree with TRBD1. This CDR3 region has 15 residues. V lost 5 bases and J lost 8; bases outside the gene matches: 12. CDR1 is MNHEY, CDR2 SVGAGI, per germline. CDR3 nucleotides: TGTGCCAGCAGTCGTGGGGACAGGGCAGAGGTCGGCTACACCTTC. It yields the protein CASSRGDRAEVGYTF.

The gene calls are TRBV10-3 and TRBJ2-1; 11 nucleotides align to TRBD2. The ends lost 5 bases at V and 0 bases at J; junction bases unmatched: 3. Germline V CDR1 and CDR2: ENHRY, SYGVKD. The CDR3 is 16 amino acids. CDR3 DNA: TGTGCCATCAGTTCGACTAGCGGGGCCTCCTACAATGAGCAGTTCTTC. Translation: CAISSTSGASYNEQFF.

The chain's CDR3 is CASSIGRTSQRQNNEQFF. Here the CDR3 DNA reads TGTGCCAGTAGTATAGGGAGGACTAGCCAACGTCAAAACAATGAGCAGTTCTTC. The rearrangement joins TRBV19 to TRBJ2-1, with 8 bases aligning to TRBD2. The CDR3 has 18 residues. J was trimmed by 5 bases and V by 1 base; bases with no gene match: 13. Germline V gene sequence: CDR1 LNHDA, CDR2 SQIVND (reference sequence).

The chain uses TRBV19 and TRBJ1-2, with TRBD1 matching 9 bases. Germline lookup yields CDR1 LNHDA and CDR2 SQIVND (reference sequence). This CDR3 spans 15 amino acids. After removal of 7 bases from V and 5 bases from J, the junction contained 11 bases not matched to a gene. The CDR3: CASIPGQGRAYGYTF. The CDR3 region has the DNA TGTGCCAGTATTCCGGGACAGGGAAGGGCGTATGGCTACACCTTC.

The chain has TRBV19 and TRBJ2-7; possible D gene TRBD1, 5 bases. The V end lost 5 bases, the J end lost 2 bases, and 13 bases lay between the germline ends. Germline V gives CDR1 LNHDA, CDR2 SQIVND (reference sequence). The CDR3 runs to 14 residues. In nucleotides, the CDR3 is TGTGCCAGTAGTTCCCCCGGACATACCTACGAGCAGTACTTC. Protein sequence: CASSSPGHTYEQYF. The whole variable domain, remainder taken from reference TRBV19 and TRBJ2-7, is DGGITQSPKYLFRKEGQNVTLSCEQNLNHDAMYWYRQDPGQGLRLIYYSQIVNDFQKGDIAEGYSVSREKKESFPLTVTSAQKNPTAFYLCASSSPGHTYEQYFGPGTRLTVT.

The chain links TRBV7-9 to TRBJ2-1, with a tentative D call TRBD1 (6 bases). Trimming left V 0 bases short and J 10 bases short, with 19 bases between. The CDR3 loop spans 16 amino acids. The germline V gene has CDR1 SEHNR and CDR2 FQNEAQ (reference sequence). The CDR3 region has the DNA TGTGCCAGCAGCTTAGCCGCTGGGGGCAGCTCAGCGGAGCAGTTCTTC. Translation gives CASSLAAGGSSAEQFF.

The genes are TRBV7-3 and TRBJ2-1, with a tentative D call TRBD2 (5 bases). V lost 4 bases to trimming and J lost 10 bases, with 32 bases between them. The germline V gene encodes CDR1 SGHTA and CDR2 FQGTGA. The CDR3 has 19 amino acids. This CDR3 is CASSYPDYHKSNEVREQFF. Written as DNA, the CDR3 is TGTGCCAGCAGCTACCCCGACTACCACAAATCTAATGAGGTTCGCGAGCAGTTCTTC.

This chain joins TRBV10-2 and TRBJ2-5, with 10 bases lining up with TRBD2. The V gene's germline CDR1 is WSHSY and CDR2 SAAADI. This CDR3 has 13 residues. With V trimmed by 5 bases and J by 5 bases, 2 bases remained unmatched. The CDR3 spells CASSKLAGETQYF. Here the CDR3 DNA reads TGCGCCAGCAGTAAACTAGCGGGGGAGACCCAGTACTTC.

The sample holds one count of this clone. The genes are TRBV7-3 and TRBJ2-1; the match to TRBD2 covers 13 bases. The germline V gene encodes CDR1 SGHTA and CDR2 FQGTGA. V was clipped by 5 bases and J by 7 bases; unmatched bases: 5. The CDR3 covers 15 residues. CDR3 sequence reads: CASSTRTSGSNEQFF. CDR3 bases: TGTGCCAGCAGCACCAGGACTAGCGGGAGTAATGAGCAGTTCTTC.

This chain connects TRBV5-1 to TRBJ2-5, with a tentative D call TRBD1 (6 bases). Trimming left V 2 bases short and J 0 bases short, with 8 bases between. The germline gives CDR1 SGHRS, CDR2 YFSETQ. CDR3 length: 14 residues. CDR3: CASSFGQNQETQYF. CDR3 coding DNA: TGCGCCAGCAGCTTTGGACAGAACCAAGAGACCCAGTACTTC.

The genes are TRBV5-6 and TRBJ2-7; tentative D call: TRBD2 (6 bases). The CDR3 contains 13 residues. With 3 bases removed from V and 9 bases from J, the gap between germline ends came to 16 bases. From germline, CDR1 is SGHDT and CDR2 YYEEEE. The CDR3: CASSSGPHGGQYF. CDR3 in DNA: TGTGCCAGCAGCTCCGGGCCTCACGGGGGGCAGTACTTC.

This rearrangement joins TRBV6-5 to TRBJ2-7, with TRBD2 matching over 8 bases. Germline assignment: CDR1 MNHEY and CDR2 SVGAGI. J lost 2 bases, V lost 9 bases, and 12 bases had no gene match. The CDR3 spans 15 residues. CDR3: CASSKQREITYEQYF. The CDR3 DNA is TGTGCCAGTAGTAAGCAGCGGGAGATTACCTACGAGCAGTACTTC.

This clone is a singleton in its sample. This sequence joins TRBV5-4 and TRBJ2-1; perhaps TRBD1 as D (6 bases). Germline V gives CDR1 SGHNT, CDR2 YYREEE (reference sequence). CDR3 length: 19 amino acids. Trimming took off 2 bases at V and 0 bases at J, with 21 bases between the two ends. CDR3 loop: CASSFATTGSVYSYNEQFF. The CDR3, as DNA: TGTGCCAGCAGCTTTGCGACAACAGGGTCGGTTTACTCCTACAATGAGCAGTTCTTC. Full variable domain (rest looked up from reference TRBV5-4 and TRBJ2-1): ETGVTQSPTHLIKTRGQQVTLRCSSQSGHNTVSWYQQALGQGPQFIFQYYREEENGRGNFPPRFSGLQFPNYSSELNVNALELDDSALYLCASSFATTGSVYSYNEQFFGPGTRLTVL.

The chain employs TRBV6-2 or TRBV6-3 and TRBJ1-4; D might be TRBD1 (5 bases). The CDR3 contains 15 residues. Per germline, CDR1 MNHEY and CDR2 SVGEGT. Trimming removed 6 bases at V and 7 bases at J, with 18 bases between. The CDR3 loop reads CASSPGAAGGEKLFF. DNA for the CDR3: TGTGCCAGCAGCCCTGGGGCGGCGGGGGGTGAAAAACTGTTTTTT.

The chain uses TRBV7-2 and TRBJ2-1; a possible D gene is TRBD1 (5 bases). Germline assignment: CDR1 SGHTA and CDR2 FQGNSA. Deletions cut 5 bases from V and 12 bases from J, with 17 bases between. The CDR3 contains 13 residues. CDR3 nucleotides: TGTGCCAGCAGCCCCCCCGGCCAGGGCACGCAGTTCTTC. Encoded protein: CASSPPGQGTQFF.

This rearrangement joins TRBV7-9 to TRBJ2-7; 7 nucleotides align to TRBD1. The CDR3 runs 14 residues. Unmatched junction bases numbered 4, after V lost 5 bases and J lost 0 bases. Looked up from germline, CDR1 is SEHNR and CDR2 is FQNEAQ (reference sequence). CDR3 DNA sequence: TGTGCCAGCAGCCCGGACAGGACCTCCTACGAGCAGTACTTC. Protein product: CASSPDRTSYEQYF.

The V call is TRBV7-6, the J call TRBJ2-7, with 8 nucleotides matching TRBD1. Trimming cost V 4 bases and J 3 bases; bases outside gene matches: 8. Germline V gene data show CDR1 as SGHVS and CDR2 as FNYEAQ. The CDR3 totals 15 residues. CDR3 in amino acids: CASSSGGRFDYEQYF. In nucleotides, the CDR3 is TGTGCCAGCAGCTCAGGGGGCCGATTTGACTACGAGCAGTACTTC. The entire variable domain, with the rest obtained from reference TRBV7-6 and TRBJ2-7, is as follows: GAGVSQSPRYKVTKRGQDVALRCDPISGHVSLYWYRQALGQGPEFLTYFNYEAQQDKSGLPNDRFSAERPEGSISTLTIQRTEQRDSAMYRCASSSGGRFDYEQYFGPGTRLTVT.

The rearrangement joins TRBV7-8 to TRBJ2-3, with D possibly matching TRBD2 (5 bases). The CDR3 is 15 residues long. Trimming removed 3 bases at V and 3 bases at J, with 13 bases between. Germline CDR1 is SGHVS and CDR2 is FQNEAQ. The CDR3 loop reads CASSFLAQVTDTQYF. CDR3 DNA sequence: TGTGCCAGCAGCTTCCTAGCTCAAGTAACAGATACGCAGTATTTT.

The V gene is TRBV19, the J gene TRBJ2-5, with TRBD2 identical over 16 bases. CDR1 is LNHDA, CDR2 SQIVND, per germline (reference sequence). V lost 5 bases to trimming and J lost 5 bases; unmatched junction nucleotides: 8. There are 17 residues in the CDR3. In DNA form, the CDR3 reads TGTGCCAGTAGTTTCGGGACTAGCGGGAGGGCCGGGGAGACCCAGTACTTC. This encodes CASSFGTSGRAGETQYF.